This TCR beta chain appears in the sequencing data of a study of T cells after yellow fever vaccination. Turning to the study itself: Preparation used SMART-Seq v4 Ultra Low Input for the low-cell-number fractions.

V was shortened by 4 bases and J by 5 bases, with 9 bases between the two germline ends. Germline values: CDR1 MNHNY, CDR2 SVGAGI (reference sequence). This CDR3 spans 13 amino acids. Many counts were recorded for this clonotype. Its antigen is unknown. TCRdb redid the calling of the 5' RACE reads with MiXCR, one entry per CDR3 protein. The sample carries fewer than 350,000 distinct CDR3 sequences, roughly 4% recorded once. Study results and caveats: Peaking on day 5 versus 15, the secondary response was faster but weaker.

V and J are TRBV6-6 and TRBJ1-5; D not resolved. This receptor was identified in a man younger than 35 who received the YFV17D yellow fever vaccine. Sequencing used PBMCs, obtained on the day of the yellow fever booster vaccination. The DNA of the CDR3 is TGTGCCAGCAGTTCGGGGTGGGATCAGCCCCAGCATTTT. Amino acid sequence: CASSSGWDQPQHF.